The 19 T cell receptor beta chains below all came from one sample that was sequenced in a study of cytomegalovirus exposure and HLA in healthy donors. PCR used 60 Vbeta primers and 13 Jbeta primers. Method: immunoSEQ multiplex PCR; TCRdb's copy keeps in-frame clones and lacks some. The sample includes under 200,000 clones, over 75% of them seen just once. The material sequenced was PBMCs. These receptors originate from a woman between 45 and 65 years old in good health and CMV-seronegative.

The chain carries TRBV4-1 and TRBJ2-1; possibly TRBD2 for D (6 bases). This CDR3 spans 16 amino acids. CDR1 and CDR2 from the germline V gene are MGHRA and YSYEKL. V was shortened by 5 bases and J by 1 base, with 15 bases between the two germline ends. The CDR3 DNA sequence: TGCGCCAGCAGCGGATCTAAGGGGAGGTCCTACAATGAGCAGTTCTTC. This sequence encodes CASSGSKGRSYNEQFF.

The chain is built from TRBV28 and TRBJ1-2; no clear D gene. CDR1 and CDR2 from the germline V gene are MDHEN and SYDVKM. The V and J ends lost 3 bases and 0 bases respectively, with 11 bases between them. CDR3 size: 15 residues. The CDR3 protein is CASSFRGGPNYGYTF. CDR3 coding DNA: TGTGCCAGCAGTTTCCGGGGTGGCCCTAACTATGGCTACACCTTC.

J is TRBJ2-2 and V is TRBV4-1, with unresolved D. The V gene lost 4 bases and the J gene lost 0 bases, with 9 bases spanning the gap. This CDR3 region has 15 residues. The V gene's germline CDR1 is MGHRA and CDR2 YSYEKL. In DNA form, the CDR3 reads TGCGCCAGCAGCCTCCCCCTCGCGAACACCGGGGAGCTGTTTTTT. Residues: CASSLPLANTGELFF.

This clone was seen just once. At one boundary the junction diverges from the germline segment, which might be a read error. The rearrangement links TRBV27 to TRBJ1-5; D gene unclear. The CDR3 has 10 amino acids. Germline V CDR1 and CDR2: MNHEY, SMNVEV (reference sequence). For the CDR3, the DNA is TGTGCCTGCTCTAATCGGCCCCAGCATTTT. This encodes CACSNRPQHF.

The J gene is TRBJ2-3, the V gene TRBV19, with 9 bases aligning to TRBD2. The CDR3 has 13 residues. The J segment lost 4 bases and the V segment lost 8 bases, leaving 4 bases of the junction unmatched. CDR1 and CDR2 (germline): LNHDA, SQIVND (reference sequence). The CDR3 protein is CASAWTSADTQYF. The CDR3 bases are TGTGCCAGTGCCTGGACTAGCGCAGATACGCAGTATTTT. Based on the CDR3 plus reference TRBV19 and TRBJ2-3, the full variable domain is DGGITQSPKYLFRKEGQNVTLSCEQNLNHDAMYWYRQDPGQGLRLIYYSQIVNDFQKGDIAEGYSVSREKKESFPLTVTSAQKNPTAFYLCASAWTSADTQYFGPGTRLTVL.

The chain employs TRBV4-3 and TRBJ2-2; D possibly corresponds to TRBD2 (5 bases). This CDR3 is built from 19 residues. Trimming took 0 bases from V and 7 from J, leaving 24 bases between them. The germline CDR1 and CDR2 sequences are LGHNA and YSLEER. CDR3 loop: CASSQESGQVGGFGGELFF. The CDR3, as DNA: TGCGCCAGCAGCCAAGAGTCGGGCCAGGTCGGAGGTTTCGGCGGGGAGCTGTTTTTT.

This clone appeared once. Other nucleotide sequences from this sample produce the same CDR3. The chain recombines TRBV7-2 with TRBJ2-3; TRBD2 is a possible D gene (6 bases). CDR3 size: 15 residues. The V gene lost 1 base and the J gene lost 1 base, with 9 bases spanning the gap. Germline loops: CDR1 SGHTA, CDR2 FQGNSA. CDR3 loop: CASSLGPSGTDTQYF. The DNA for the CDR3 is TGTGCCAGCAGCTTAGGTCCTAGCGGCACAGATACGCAGTATTTT.

This sequence joins TRBV2 and TRBJ2-2, with D perhaps TRBD1 (5 bases). CDR1 is SNHLY, CDR2 FYNNEI, per germline. This CDR3 is built from 15 residues. Between the trimmed V and J ends, which lost 4 bases and 4 bases, there was a span of 13 bases. This chain's CDR3 is CASSVSVTATGELFF. The CDR3 nucleotides are TGTGCCAGCAGTGTGTCTGTGACAGCCACCGGGGAGCTGTTTTTT.

The chain combines TRBV29-1 with TRBJ1-1; 9 bases align to TRBD1. Germline-derived CDR1 and CDR2 are SQVTM and ANQGSEA. Germline trimming cut 6 bases from V and 5 bases from J; bases unmatched to any gene: 7. This CDR3 contains 13 residues. The CDR3 nucleotides read TGCAGCGTCGGGGGGACAGGGTGGACTGAAGCTTTCTTT. It yields the protein CSVGGTGWTEAFF. The full variable domain, in which reference TRBV29-1 and TRBJ1-1 provide the parts outside the CDR3, is SAVISQKPSRDICQRGTSLTIQCQVDSQVTMMFWYRQQPGQSLTLIATANQGSEATYESGFVIDKFPISRPNLTFSTLTVSNMSPEDSSIYLCSVGGTGWTEAFFGQGTRLTVV.

This clone was detected only a few times. The chain links TRBV2 to TRBJ2-1, with 9 bases fitting TRBD2. V gave up 6 bases and J gave up 6 bases; unmatched junction bases: 9. This CDR3 is 15 amino acids long. Germline-derived CDR1 and CDR2 are SNHLY and FYNNEI. This CDR3 reads CASRGIGGRANEQFF. The CDR3 DNA reads TGTGCCAGCAGGGGGATTGGCGGGAGGGCCAATGAGCAGTTCTTC.

The chain combines TRBV10-3 with TRBJ2-7; TRBD1 matches 7 bases. With 5 bases clipped from V and 7 bases from J, the junction kept 14 bases outside the gene matches. This CDR3 contains 15 residues. CDR1 and CDR2 (germline): ENHRY, SYGVKD. The CDR3 is CAISFFPGTDKEQYF. The DNA for the CDR3 is TGTGCCATCAGTTTTTTTCCCGGGACAGATAAAGAGCAGTACTTC.

Points on this clone: At the DNA level, this CDR3 is encoded by other sequences in the same sample as well. The chain joins TRBV18 to TRBJ2-7; 8 bases agree with TRBD1. This CDR3 contains 13 residues. CDR1 KGHSH and CDR2 LQKENI come from the germline V gene. J was trimmed by 3 bases and V by 3 bases; bases with no gene match: 1. The CDR3, as DNA: TGTGCCAGCTCACCCGGGACAGGCTACGAGCAGTACTTC. Encoded protein: CASSPGTGYEQYF.

The chain uses TRBV19 and TRBJ2-6, with TRBD1 identical over 8 bases. The germline V gene has CDR1 LNHDA and CDR2 SQIVND (reference sequence). CDR3 length: 18 residues. The V segment lost 4 bases and the J segment 0 bases; nucleotides outside the gene matches: 8. The CDR3 protein is CASSTRTGRRSGANVLTF. CDR3 coding DNA: TGTGCCAGTAGTACGAGGACAGGGAGACGCTCTGGGGCCAACGTCCTGACTTTC.

The chain uses TRBV28 and TRBJ2-1; D not resolved. Germline V gene sequence: CDR1 MDHEN, CDR2 SYDVKM. Between the trimmed V and J ends, which lost 3 bases and 0 bases, there was a span of 12 bases. This CDR3 has 16 residues. This CDR3 is CASSFLDWSSYNEQFF. CDR3 coding DNA: TGTGCCAGCAGTTTCCTCGACTGGAGCTCCTACAATGAGCAGTTCTTC.

V usage is TRBV15 and J usage is TRBJ2-1, with TRBD2 matching 10 bases. The germline V gene encodes CDR1 LNHNV and CDR2 YYDKDF (reference sequence). The CDR3 is 16 amino acids. V was pared by 0 bases and J by 4 bases, with 3 bases of the junction left unmatched. The chain's CDR3 is CATSREGLAAYNEQFF. Here the CDR3 DNA reads TGTGCCACCAGCAGAGAAGGACTAGCGGCATACAATGAGCAGTTCTTC.

The gene calls are TRBV28 and TRBJ2-7; the D gene is possibly TRBD2 (7 bases). Germline V CDR1 and CDR2: MDHEN, SYDVKM. Deletions cut 7 bases from V and 0 bases from J, with 19 bases between. The CDR3 runs to 16 residues. CDR3 region: CASTAGGGGYSYEQYF. The CDR3 DNA reads as TGTGCCAGCACTGCAGGTGGGGGGGGCTACTCCTACGAGCAGTACTTC. The whole variable domain, filled in from reference TRBV28 and TRBJ2-7, reads DVKVTQSSRYLVKRTGEKVFLECVQDMDHENMFWYRQDPGLGLRLIYFSYDVKMKEKGDIPEGYSVSREKKERFSLILESASTNQTSMYLCASTAGGGGYSYEQYFGPGTRLTVT.

The chain links TRBV23-1 to TRBJ1-2, with 8 bases identical to TRBD1. TRBV23-1 is flagged as an ORF with uncertain function. With V trimmed by 6 bases and J by 5 bases, 8 bases remained unmatched. CDR3 length: 14 residues. CDR3 loop: CASRQGVPLYGYTF. The CDR3 DNA is TGCGCCAGCAGACAGGGGGTTCCCCTATATGGCTACACCTTC.

The V gene is TRBV6-5, the J gene TRBJ2-5, with D hard to call. The J call may be incorrect, as the DNA end agrees better with TRBJ2-7. There are 15 residues in the CDR3. In germline, CDR1 is MNHEY, CDR2 SVGAGI. The CDR3 DNA is TGTGCCAGCAGTTACTCGATGTCTAGCTCCTACGAGCAGTACTTC. Protein: CASSYSMSSSYEQYF.

The chain's CDR3 is CATSRGVWGYEQYF. The DNA for the CDR3 is TGTGCCACCAGCAGAGGGGTTTGGGGCTACGAGCAGTACTTC. The V call is TRBV15, the J call TRBJ2-5, with D hard to call. The last part of the DNA fits TRBJ2-7 better; the J call may be wrong. This CDR3 is 14 amino acids long. Germline CDR1 reads LNHNV; CDR2 reads YYDKDF (reference sequence).